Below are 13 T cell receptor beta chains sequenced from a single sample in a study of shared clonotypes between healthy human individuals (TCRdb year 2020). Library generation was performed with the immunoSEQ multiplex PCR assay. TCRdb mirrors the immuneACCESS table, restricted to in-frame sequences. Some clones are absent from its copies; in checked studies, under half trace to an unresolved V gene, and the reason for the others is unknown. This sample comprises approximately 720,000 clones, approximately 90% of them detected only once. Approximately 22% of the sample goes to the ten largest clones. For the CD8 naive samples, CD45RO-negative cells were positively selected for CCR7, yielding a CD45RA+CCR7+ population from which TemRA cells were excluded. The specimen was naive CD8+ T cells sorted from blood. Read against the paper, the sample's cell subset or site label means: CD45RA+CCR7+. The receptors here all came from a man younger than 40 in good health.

The CDR3 here is CASSSGAAPYNEQFF. Here the CDR3 DNA reads TGTGCCAGCAGTTCCGGGGCGGCACCCTACAATGAGCAGTTCTTC. V and J are TRBV27 and TRBJ2-1; the D gene could be TRBD1 or TRBD2 (5 bases each). The CDR3 runs 15 residues. Trimming removed 4 bases at V and 2 bases at J, with 12 bases between. Germline V CDR1 and CDR2: MNHEY, SMNVEV (reference sequence).

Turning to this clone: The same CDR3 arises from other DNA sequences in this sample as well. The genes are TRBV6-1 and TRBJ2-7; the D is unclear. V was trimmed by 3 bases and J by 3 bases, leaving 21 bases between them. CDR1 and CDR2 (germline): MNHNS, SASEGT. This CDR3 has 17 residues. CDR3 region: CASSEARWSYIIYEQYF. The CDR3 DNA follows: TGTGCCAGCAGTGAGGCAAGGTGGTCTTACATAATCTACGAGCAGTACTTC.

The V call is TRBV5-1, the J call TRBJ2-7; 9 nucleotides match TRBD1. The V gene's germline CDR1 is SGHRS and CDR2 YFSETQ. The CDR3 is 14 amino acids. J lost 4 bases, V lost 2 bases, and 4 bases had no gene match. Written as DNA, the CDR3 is TGCGCCAGCAGCTTCCCGGGACAGGGTTACGAGCAGTACTTC. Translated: CASSFPGQGYEQYF.

The CDR3 DNA reads TGTGCCAGCAGCTTATATTTTGAAGGGCGGAATCAGCCCCAGCATTTT. Translation gives CASSLYFEGRNQPQHF. The chain has TRBV7-9 and TRBJ1-5; D is undetermined. The CDR3 is 16 amino acids. The V gene lost 2 bases and the J gene lost 4 bases, with 15 bases spanning the gap. The germline gives CDR1 SEHNR, CDR2 FQNEAQ (reference sequence). Supplemented by reference TRBV7-9 and TRBJ1-5, the full variable domain reads DTGVSQNPRHKITKRGQNVTFRCDPISEHNRLYWYRQTLGQGPEFLTYFQNEAQLEKSRLLSDRFSAERPKGSFSTLEIQRTEQGDSAMYLCASSLYFEGRNQPQHFGDGTRLSIL.

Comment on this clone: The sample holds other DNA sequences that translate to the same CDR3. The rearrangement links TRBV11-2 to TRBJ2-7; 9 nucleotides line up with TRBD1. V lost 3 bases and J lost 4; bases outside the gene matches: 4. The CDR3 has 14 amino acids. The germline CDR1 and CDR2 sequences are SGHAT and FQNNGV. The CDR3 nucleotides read TGTGCCAGCAGCTTGGGACAGGGCCGGTACGAGCAGTACTTC. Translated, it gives CASSLGQGRYEQYF.

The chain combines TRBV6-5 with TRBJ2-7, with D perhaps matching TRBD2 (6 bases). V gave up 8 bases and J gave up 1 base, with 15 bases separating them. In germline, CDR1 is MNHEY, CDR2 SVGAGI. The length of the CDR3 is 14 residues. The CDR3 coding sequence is TGTGCCAGCGGGGTGGGGGGATTTTCCTACGAGCAGTACTTC. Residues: CASGVGGFSYEQYF.

The CDR3 DNA reads TGCAGCGTTGAGGGGGGACCTAGGGATCCACCCACCAATGAGCAGTTCTTC. Encoded protein: CSVEGGPRDPPTNEQFF. The chain employs TRBV29-1 and TRBJ2-1; tentative D call: TRBD2 (6 bases). The ends were cut back, 3 bases at V and 6 bases at J, with 24 bases in the middle. In germline, CDR1 is SQVTM, CDR2 ANQGSEA. This CDR3 comprises 17 residues.

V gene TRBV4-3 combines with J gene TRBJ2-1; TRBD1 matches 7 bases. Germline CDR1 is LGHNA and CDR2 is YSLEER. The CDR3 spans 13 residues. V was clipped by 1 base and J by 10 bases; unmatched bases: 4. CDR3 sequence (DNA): TGCGCCAGCAGCCAAGGACAGGGCCGGGAGCAGTTCTTC. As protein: CASSQGQGREQFF.

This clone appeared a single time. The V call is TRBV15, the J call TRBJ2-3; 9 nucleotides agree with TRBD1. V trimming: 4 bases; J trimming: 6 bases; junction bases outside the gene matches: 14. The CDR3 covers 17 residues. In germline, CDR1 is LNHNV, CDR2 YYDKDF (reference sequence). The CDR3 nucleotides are TGTGCCACCAGCACCACGGAAGGGACAGGGTGGTTGGATACGCAGTATTTT. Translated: CATSTTEGTGWLDTQYF. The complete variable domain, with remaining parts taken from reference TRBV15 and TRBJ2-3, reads DAMVIQNPRYQVTQFGKPVTLSCSQTLNHNVMYWYQQKSSQAPKLLFHYYDKDFNNEADTPDNFQSRRPNTSFCFLDIRSPGLGDTAMYLCATSTTEGTGWLDTQYFGPGTRLTVL.

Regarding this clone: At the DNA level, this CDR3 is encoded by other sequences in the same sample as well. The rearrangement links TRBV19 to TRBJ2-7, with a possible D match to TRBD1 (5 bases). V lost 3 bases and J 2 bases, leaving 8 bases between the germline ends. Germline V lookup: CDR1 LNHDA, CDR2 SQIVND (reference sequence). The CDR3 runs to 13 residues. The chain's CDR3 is CASSIWGAYEQYF. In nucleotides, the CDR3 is TGTGCCAGTAGTATCTGGGGCGCCTACGAGCAGTACTTC.

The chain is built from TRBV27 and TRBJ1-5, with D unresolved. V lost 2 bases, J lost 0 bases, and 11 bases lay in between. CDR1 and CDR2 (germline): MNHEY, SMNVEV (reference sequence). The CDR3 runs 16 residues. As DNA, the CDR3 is TGTGCCAGCAGTTTAGTTGGCAGTCCTAGCAATCAGCCCCAGCATTTT. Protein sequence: CASSLVGSPSNQPQHF.

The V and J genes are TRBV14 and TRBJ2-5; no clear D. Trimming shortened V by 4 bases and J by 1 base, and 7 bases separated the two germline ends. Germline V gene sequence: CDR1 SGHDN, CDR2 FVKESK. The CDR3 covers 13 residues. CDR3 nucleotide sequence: TGTGCCAGCAGCCCCTTGGGCCAAGAGACCCAGTACTTC. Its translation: CASSPLGQETQYF.

The CDR3 nucleotides are TGTGCCAGCAGCGAAAGCGGGAGGGCCTTAGATACGCAGTATTTT. It is translated as CASSESGRALDTQYF. This rearrangement joins TRBV9 to TRBJ2-3; 10 bases map to TRBD2. The CDR3 has 15 residues. Germline V lookup: CDR1 SGDLS, CDR2 YYNGEE. The V and J ends lost 3 bases and 5 bases, in that order; junction bases with no gene match: 6. Complete variable domain (other parts from reference TRBV9 and TRBJ2-3): DSGVTQTPKHLITATGQRVTLRCSPRSGDLSVYWYQQSLDQGLQFLIQYYNGEERAKGNILERFSAQQFPDLHSELNLSSLELGDSALYFCASSESGRALDTQYFGPGTRLTVL.